What follows are 19 T cell receptor beta chains derived from one specimen sequenced in a study of read filtering for tumor transcriptome and immune sequencing (dated by TCRdb to about 2020). Instrument used: Illumina HiSeq 4000. The Immunoverse kit was used to build TCR libraries from about 400 ng RNA, with molecular barcoded adaptors covering alpha/delta and beta/gamma chains. TCRdb applied fastp at Q25 and MiXCR to the public reads, then kept only in-frame beta chains. Here each entry gathers all rows of one CDR3 protein and keeps the most common genes and DNA. This sample gives 120,000 or so distinct CDR3 sequences in total; about an eighth of them show up just once. The ten most abundant clones make up around 10% of the sample. The sequencing input was a population of CD138-negative cells sorted from bone marrow. The intended sense of this specimen's cell subset or site label: bone marrow mononuclear cells depleted of CD138+ plasma/myeloma cells by negative magnetic selection. The receptor set was obtained from a donor older than 35 with multiple myeloma.

The sample holds many counts of this clonotype. In nucleotides, the CDR3 is TGTGCCAGCAATAGAGGGGACTACAATGAGCAGTTCTTC. Encoded protein: CASNRGDYNEQFF. The chain uses TRBV2 and TRBJ2-1; D assignment may be TRBD1 or TRBD2 (5 bases each). V shed 7 bases and J shed 3 bases, with 10 bases lying between them. The CDR3 runs to 13 residues. Germline V gives CDR1 SNHLY, CDR2 FYNNEI.

As for this clonotype: This may come from a read error, since a much larger clone is one base off. The J gene is TRBJ2-2, the V gene TRBV29-1; the D gene is possibly TRBD1 (5 bases). Germline CDR1 reads SQVTM; CDR2 reads ANQGSEA. The CDR3 consists of 13 residues. The CDR3 protein is CGVGAGFTGELFF. The CDR3 DNA reads TGCGGCGTTGGAGCAGGGTTCACCGGGGAGCTGTTTTTT.

In this sample, this clonotype turned up many times. The gene calls are TRBV28 and TRBJ2-3; 10 nucleotides line up with TRBD2. CDR1 and CDR2 from the germline V gene are MDHEN and SYDVKM. CDR3 length equals 13 residues. J gave up 3 bases and V 10 bases, and 4 bases lay outside the gene matches. CDR3 sequence (DNA): TGTGCCACCACTAGCGGGGCAACAGATACGCAGTATTTT. Translation: CATTSGATDTQYF. The whole variable domain, filled in from reference TRBV28 and TRBJ2-3, reads DVKVTQSSRYLVKRTGEKVFLECVQDMDHENMFWYRQDPGLGLRLIYFSYDVKMKEKGDIPEGYSVSREKKERFSLILESASTNQTSMYLCATTSGATDTQYFGPGTRLTVL.

With respect to this clonotype: Possible read error: a much larger clone is one base away. V and J are TRBV7-9 and TRBJ2-3; TRBD1 is a possible D gene (5 bases). The germline CDR1 and CDR2 sequences are SEHNR and FQNEAQ (reference sequence). CDR3 length equals 13 residues. This CDR3 reads CASSQDTTGTQYF. CDR3 DNA: TGTGCCAGCAGCCAAGACACCACAGGTACGCAGTATTTT.

Details on this clonotype: This likely traces to a read error, being one base from a far larger clone. The chain combines TRBV7-3 with TRBJ2-1; 11 positions agree with TRBD2. V shed 2 bases, J shed 9 bases, and the junction held 9 bases outside the gene matches. CDR1 and CDR2 (germline): SGHTA, FQGTGA. The CDR3 runs 16 residues. The CDR3 protein is CASSLEETSGTSEQFF. The CDR3 nucleotides read TGTGCCAGCAGCTTAGAAGAGACTAGCGGGACGAGTGAGCAGTTCTTC.

This clonotype is a singleton in its sample. A far larger clone differs by one base, so this is likely a read error. CDR3 in DNA: TGTGCCAGCAGCGCAAAAGCGAGTGACTCCTACAATGAGCAGTTCTTC. Translation: CASSAKASDSYNEQFF. This chain connects TRBV11-3 to TRBJ2-1, with no clear D. Trimming pared 5 bases from V and 0 bases from J, leaving 14 bases between. There are 16 residues in the CDR3. Germline CDR1 SGHNT, CDR2 YENEEA.

This clonotype turned up a few times. This chain uses TRBV5-1 with TRBJ2-2, with D unclear. The ends were cut back, 4 bases at V and 1 base at J, with 14 bases in the middle. The CDR3 sequence is 16 residues long. Germline CDR1 SGHRS, CDR2 YFSETQ. The CDR3 loop is CASSEDIPLNTGELFF. DNA of the CDR3: TGCGCCAGCAGCGAAGACATCCCCTTGAACACCGGGGAGCTGTTTTTT.

This clonotype has ten or more counts. V is TRBV29-1 and J is TRBJ1-1; tentative D call: TRBD1 (5 bases). This CDR3 spans 12 amino acids. V was shortened by 5 bases and J by 4 bases, with 11 bases between the two germline ends. The germline gives CDR1 SQVTM, CDR2 ANQGSEA. CDR3 sequence: CSVFMGGTEAFF. CDR3 bases: TGCAGCGTTTTTATGGGGGGCACTGAAGCTTTCTTT.

This rearrangement joins TRBV7-9 to TRBJ2-5; 8 bases fit TRBD1. V gave up 5 bases and J gave up 4 bases; unmatched junction bases: 6. The CDR3 contains 14 residues. Germline V gene sequence: CDR1 SEHNR, CDR2 FQNEAQ (reference sequence). The CDR3 sequence is CASSKDRVRETQYF. The CDR3 bases are TGTGCCAGCAGCAAGGACAGGGTCCGAGAGACCCAGTACTTC.

The chain couples TRBV12-3 or TRBV12-4 to TRBJ1-1, with no clear D. The CDR3 is 16 amino acids. The V end lost 1 base, the J end lost 1 base, and 13 bases lay between the germline ends. The CDR3 nucleotides are TGTGCCAGCAGTTTAGGGGGAGGCAGGAGGAACACTGAAGCTTTCTTT. Translation: CASSLGGGRRNTEAFF.

This clonotype has a count of ten or more. The V and J genes are TRBV6-2 or TRBV6-3 and TRBJ2-7; the D is unclear. The CDR3 runs to 11 residues. The germline V and J ends were trimmed by 4 bases and 7 bases, with 8 bases remaining between them. Per germline, CDR1 MNHEY and CDR2 SVGEGT. In DNA, the CDR3 is TGTGCCAGCAGTTGGAAGCATGAGCAGTACTTC. Protein: CASSWKHEQYF.

This clonotype has a count of ten or more. V gene TRBV12-3 or TRBV12-4 combines with J gene TRBJ2-5; tentative D call: TRBD2 (5 bases). Trimming cost V 6 bases and J 5 bases, with 13 bases left between them. CDR3 length: 13 amino acids. CDR3 amino acids: CASRASQDETQYF. In DNA, the CDR3 is TGTGCCAGCAGAGCTAGCCAGGACGAGACCCAGTACTTC.

This clonotype was recorded at least ten times. CDR3 protein: CSARSAVTDTQYF. The CDR3 DNA reads as TGCAGTGCTAGGTCCGCGGTCACAGATACGCAGTATTTT. The chain joins TRBV20-1 to TRBJ2-3, with D unclear. The length of the CDR3 is 13 residues. Germline V gene data show CDR1 as DFQATT and CDR2 as SNEGSKA (reference sequence). The V gene lost 3 bases and the J gene lost 2 bases, with 9 bases spanning the gap.

As regards this clonotype: This may come from a read error, since a much larger clone is one base off. The V call is TRBV5-1, the J call TRBJ2-6, with D possibly being TRBD1 or TRBD2 (6 bases each). The ends were cut back, 3 bases at V and 4 bases at J, with 14 bases in the middle. CDR1 and CDR2 (germline): SGHRS, YFSETQ. The CDR3 loop spans 16 amino acids. The CDR3 DNA follows: TGCGCCAGCAGCTCCGGGGGCAGGTCCGGGGCCAACGTCCTGACTTTC. It specifies CASSSGGRSGANVLTF.

This clonotype was counted ten times or more. The chain employs TRBV5-1 and TRBJ2-3, with TRBD2 identical over 8 bases. In germline, CDR1 is SGHRS, CDR2 YFSETQ. This CDR3 is built from 19 residues. After removal of 0 bases from V and 3 bases from J, the junction contained 15 bases not matched to a gene. The CDR3 sequence: CASSLEPSGRMIATDTQYF. CDR3 DNA sequence: TGCGCCAGCAGCTTGGAGCCTAGCGGGCGAATGATCGCTACAGATACGCAGTATTTT. Together with reference TRBV5-1 and TRBJ2-3, the CDR3 gives the full variable domain: KAGVTQTPRYLIKTRGQQVTLSCSPISGHRSVSWYQQTPGQGLQFLFEYFSETQRNKGNFPGRFSGRQFSNSRSEMNVSTLELGDSALYLCASSLEPSGRMIATDTQYFGPGTRLTVL.

This clonotype was recorded at least ten times. This chain connects TRBV7-9 to TRBJ2-7; D is undetermined. Trimming took off 3 bases at V and 4 bases at J, with 4 bases between the two ends. The CDR3 has 11 amino acids. Germline assignment: CDR1 SEHNR and CDR2 FQNEAQ (reference sequence). DNA of the CDR3: TGTGCCAGCAGCTTGCGATACGAGCAGTACTTC. It specifies CASSLRYEQYF.

Many counts were recorded for this clonotype. The chain employs TRBV15 and TRBJ1-5; unclear D gene. Germline assignment: CDR1 LNHNV and CDR2 YYDKDF (reference sequence). The V end was cut by 0 bases, the J end by 5 bases, with 11 bases between. This CDR3 is 15 amino acids long. The CDR3 protein is CATSREAGGYQPQHF. Here the CDR3 DNA reads TGTGCCACCAGCAGAGAGGCAGGAGGGTATCAGCCCCAGCATTTT.

A word on this clonotype: A clone one base away is much larger, so this may be a read error. This rearrangement joins TRBV7-2 to TRBJ2-2; no clear D. This CDR3 region has 14 residues. CDR1 is SGHTA and CDR2 is FQGNSA in the germline V gene. The CDR3 region is CANSPEWTTGELFF. The CDR3 DNA is TGTGCCAACAGCCCCGAATGGACCACCGGGGAGCTGTTTTTT.

This clonotype was seen ten or more times. The rearrangement uses TRBV30 and TRBJ2-2; 9 bases match TRBD1. Trimming took 3 bases from V and 4 from J; bases not matched to a gene: 3. CDR3 length: 14 residues. Germline V lookup: CDR1 GTSNPN, CDR2 SVGIG (reference sequence). The CDR3 DNA reads as TGTGCCTGGAGCCTGACAGGGGGCACCGGGGAGCTGTTTTTT. Protein: CAWSLTGGTGELFF. Together with reference TRBV30 and TRBJ2-2, the CDR3 gives the full variable domain: SQTIHQWPATLVQPVGSPLSLECTVEGTSNPNLYWYRQAAGRGLQLLFYSVGIGQISSEVPQNLSASRPQDRQFILSSKKLLLSDSGFYLCAWSLTGGTGELFFGEGSRLTVL.